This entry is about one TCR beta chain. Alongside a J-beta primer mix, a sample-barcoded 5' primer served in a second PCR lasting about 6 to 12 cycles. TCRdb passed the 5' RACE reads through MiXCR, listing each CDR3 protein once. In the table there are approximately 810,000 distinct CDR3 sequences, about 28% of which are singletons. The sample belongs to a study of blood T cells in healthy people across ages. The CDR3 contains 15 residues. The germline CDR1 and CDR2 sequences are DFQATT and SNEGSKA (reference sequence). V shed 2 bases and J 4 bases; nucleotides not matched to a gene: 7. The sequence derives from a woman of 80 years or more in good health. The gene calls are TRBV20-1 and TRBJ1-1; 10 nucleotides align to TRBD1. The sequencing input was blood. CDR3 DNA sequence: TGCAGTGCTAGACGGGACAGGGGTTCGGGCACTGAAGCTTTCTTT. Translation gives CSARRDRGSGTEAFF.